One and the same sample provided the 8 T cell receptor beta chains below, sequenced in a study. The repertoire was sequenced with immunoSEQ multiplex PCR; TCRdb's copy has only in-frame clones and lacks some. The sample records some 48,000 clones, approximately 93% being singletons. Sequencing input: PBMCs. These receptors were taken from a man between 40 and 49 years old with rheumatoid arthritis.

This rearrangement joins TRBV27 to TRBJ2-2; D possibly corresponds to TRBD1 (5 bases). The CDR3 extends over 11 amino acids. V was trimmed by 8 bases and J by 5 bases, leaving 6 bases between them. In germline, CDR1 is MNHEY, CDR2 SMNVEV (reference sequence). The CDR3 loop reads CASGATGELFF. CDR3 sequence (DNA): TGTGCCAGCGGGGCGACCGGGGAGCTGTTTTTT.

The chain has TRBV30 and TRBJ1-6; the D gene is possibly TRBD1 (6 bases). Between the trimmed V and J ends, which lost 7 bases and 5 bases, there was a span of 21 bases. This CDR3 comprises 16 residues. The germline CDR1 and CDR2 sequences are GTSNPN and SVGIG (reference sequence). CDR3 nucleotide sequence: TGTGCCTTTCGAGGGGGGGGACTGCGGGATAATTCACCCCTCCACTTT. Its translation: CAFRGGGLRDNSPLHF.

The chain combines TRBV6-5 with TRBJ1-2; TRBD1 agrees at 7 bases. Germline assignment: CDR1 MNHEY and CDR2 SVGAGI. V was clipped by 9 bases and J by 2 bases; unmatched bases: 3. This CDR3 contains 12 residues. The DNA of the CDR3 is TGTGCCAGTGGACAGGCCAACTATGGCTACACCTTC. Translated, it gives CASGQANYGYTF.

The chain carries TRBV5-4 and TRBJ2-2; D is perhaps TRBD2 (5 bases). V was pared by 2 bases and J by 1 base, with 12 bases between. The CDR3 sequence is 16 residues long. CDR1 is SGHNT, CDR2 YYREEE, per germline (reference sequence). The CDR3 is CASSFPSTMNTGELFF. The CDR3 coding sequence is TGTGCCAGCAGCTTCCCCTCGACTATGAACACCGGGGAGCTGTTTTTT.

The CDR3 DNA follows: TGCGCCAGCAGCCAAGACGACAGGGGAGCTTTCTTT. As protein: CASSQDDRGAFF. The chain carries TRBV4-1 and TRBJ1-1, with 8 bases fitting TRBD1. Unmatched junction bases numbered 1, after V lost 0 bases and J lost 10 bases. CDR1 is MGHRA, CDR2 YSYEKL, per germline. This CDR3 is built from 12 residues.

V usage is TRBV5-4 and J usage is TRBJ1-4; no clear D. This CDR3 spans 13 amino acids. The germline CDR1 and CDR2 sequences are SGHNT and YYREEE (reference sequence). Trimming pared 4 bases from V and 6 bases from J, leaving 10 bases between. Here the CDR3 DNA reads TGTGCCAGCAGCCAGGAGGCGGATGAAAAACTGTTTTTT. It yields the protein CASSQEADEKLFF.

The J gene is TRBJ1-6, the V gene TRBV9; perhaps TRBD1 as D (6 bases). V was shortened by 4 bases and J by 2 bases, with 19 bases between the two germline ends. Germline-derived CDR1 and CDR2 are SGDLS and YYNGEE. The CDR3 is made up of 18 amino acids. CDR3 DNA sequence: TGTGCCAGCAGCTCAAAACCGGGACAAGGGACCTATAATTCACCCCTCCACTTT. Residues: CASSSKPGQGTYNSPLHF.

The chain uses TRBV28 and TRBJ2-7; weak D call: TRBD1 (5 bases). Germline V gene sequence: CDR1 MDHEN, CDR2 SYDVKM. This CDR3 region has 14 residues. The V and J ends lost 3 bases and 2 bases respectively, with 11 bases between them. The DNA of the CDR3 is TGTGCCAGCAGTTTCCTAGGGGCGGCCTACGAGCAGTACTTC. Translating gives CASSFLGAAYEQYF.